A selection of T cell receptor beta chains follows, all from one sample in a study of regulatory T cells in long-lasting Graves disease. TCRdb reprocessed the multiplex PCR reads via MiXCR and lists one record per CDR3 protein. The data hold some 490,000 distinct CDR3 sequences, with about 12% observed a single time. These data are also associated with another study on T cells in Graves' hyperthyroidism and ophthalmopathy.

The sequenced sample was peripheral blood mononuclear cells (PBMCs), obtained at new diagnosis, from a patient treated with antithyroid drugs. The receptors derive from a woman aged 25-40 years with Graves disease. CDR3s leave out the opening cysteine and the closing phenylalanine or tryptophan. The order of the fields is V gene, J gene, CDR3 protein.

TRBV7-2	TRBJ2-1	ASSFAATTSGRGEQF
TRBV24-1	TRBJ1-5	ATSGGPGTGDQPQH
TRBV28	TRBJ2-1	ASSSSGTGGREQF
TRBV2	TRBJ2-1	ASSEWREVGEQF
TRBV5-5	TRBJ1-1	ASSVVRYTEAF
TRBV7-8	TRBJ2-7	ASSLATAYEQY
TRBV12-3/TRBV12-4	TRBJ1-1	ASTRYTNTEAF
TRBV19	TRBJ1-2	ASTTRIGGTGVGGYT
TRBV4-2	TRBJ2-1	ASSQVGGREREQF
TRBV27	TRBJ2-1	ASKSLSYNEQF
TRBV20-1	TRBJ1-1	SARVWRWERWTEAF
TRBV30	TRBJ2-1	AWRKLAIGSGEQF
TRBV18	TRBJ2-4	ASSRDYGGKNIQY
TRBV24-1	TRBJ2-3	ATSDSNTDRASGTDTQY
TRBV27	TRBJ1-5	ASSLMGGMSNQPQH
TRBV28	TRBJ1-5	ASSRHRGRQPQH
TRBV7-9	TRBJ2-3	ASSLGQGRTSGKRTDTQY
TRBV10-3	TRBJ1-1	AISERRTYLNTEAF
TRBV12-3/TRBV12-4	TRBJ2-2	ASSFNRGLYTGELF
TRBV5-1	TRBJ1-1	ASSLTLNTEAF
TRBV6-2/TRBV6-3	TRBJ1-5	ASSEHLSGQPQH
TRBV27	TRBJ1-2	ASSKRDRGYGYT
TRBV28	TRBJ2-3	ASSLAQGAQNTQY
TRBV11-2	TRBJ2-7	ASSLLLVSFEQY
TRBV12-3/TRBV12-4	TRBJ2-1	ASIPDGGVYNEQF
TRBV19	TRBJ1-5	ASSITNQPQH
TRBV29-1	TRBJ2-5	SGSLETQY
TRBV5-1	TRBJ2-7	ASSWGTPRSYEQY
TRBV27	TRBJ1-4	ASTGGGTNEKLF
TRBV14	TRBJ2-4	ASSEGGRRNIQY
TRBV27	TRBJ1-4	ASSFGTGGLFTNEKLF
TRBV19	TRBJ2-1	ASSIGTGAYNEQF
TRBV28	TRBJ1-1	ASSSLTGGVTEAF
TRBV2	TRBJ1-2	ASSPQGFFYFGGLDGYT
TRBV6-1	TRBJ2-5	ASSVLARGETQY
TRBV18	TRBJ1-6	ASSVDRHNSPLH
TRBV6-2/TRBV6-3	TRBJ2-7	ASSWALSATYEQY
TRBV10-3	TRBJ2-3	AISDRGYLSDTQY